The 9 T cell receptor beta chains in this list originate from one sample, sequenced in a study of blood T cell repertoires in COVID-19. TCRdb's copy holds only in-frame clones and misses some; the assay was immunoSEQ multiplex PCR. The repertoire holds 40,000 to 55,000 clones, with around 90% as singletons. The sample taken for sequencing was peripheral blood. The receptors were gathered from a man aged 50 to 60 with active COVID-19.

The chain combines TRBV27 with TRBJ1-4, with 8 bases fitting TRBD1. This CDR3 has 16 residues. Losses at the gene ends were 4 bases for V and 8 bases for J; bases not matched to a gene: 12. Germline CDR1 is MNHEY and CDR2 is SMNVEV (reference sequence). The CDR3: CASSSLFDRGGEKLFF. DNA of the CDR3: TGTGCCAGCAGTTCCCTCTTCGACAGGGGTGGGGAAAAACTGTTTTTT.

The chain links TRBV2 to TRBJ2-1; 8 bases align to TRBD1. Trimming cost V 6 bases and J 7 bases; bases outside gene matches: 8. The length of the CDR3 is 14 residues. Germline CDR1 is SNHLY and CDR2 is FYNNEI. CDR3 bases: TGTGCCAGCAGCGACGGACAGGGTAGGAATGAGCAGTTCTTC. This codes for CASSDGQGRNEQFF.

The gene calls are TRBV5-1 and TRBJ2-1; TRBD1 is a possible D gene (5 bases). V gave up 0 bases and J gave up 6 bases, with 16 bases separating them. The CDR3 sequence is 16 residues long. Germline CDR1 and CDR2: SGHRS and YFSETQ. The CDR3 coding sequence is TGCGCCAGCAGCTTGGCCTCCTCTAAGGGGTTCAATGAGCAGTTCTTC. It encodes CASSLASSKGFNEQFF. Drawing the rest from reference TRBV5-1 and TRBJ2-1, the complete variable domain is KAGVTQTPRYLIKTRGQQVTLSCSPISGHRSVSWYQQTPGQGLQFLFEYFSETQRNKGNFPGRFSGRQFSNSRSEMNVSTLELGDSALYLCASSLASSKGFNEQFFGPGTRLTVL.

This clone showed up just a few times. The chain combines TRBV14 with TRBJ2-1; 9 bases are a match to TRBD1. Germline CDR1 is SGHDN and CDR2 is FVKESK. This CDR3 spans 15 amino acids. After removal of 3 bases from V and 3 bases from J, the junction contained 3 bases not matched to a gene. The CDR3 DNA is TGTGCCAGCAGCCAGTGGGACAGGGTCTACAATGAGCAGTTCTTC. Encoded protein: CASSQWDRVYNEQFF.

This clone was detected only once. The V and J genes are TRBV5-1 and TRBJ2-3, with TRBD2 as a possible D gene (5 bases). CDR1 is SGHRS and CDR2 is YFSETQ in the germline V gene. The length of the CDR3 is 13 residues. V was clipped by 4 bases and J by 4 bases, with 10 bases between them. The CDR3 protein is CASSTQRADTQYF. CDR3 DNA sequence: TGCGCCAGCAGCACCCAGAGGGCAGATACGCAGTATTTT.

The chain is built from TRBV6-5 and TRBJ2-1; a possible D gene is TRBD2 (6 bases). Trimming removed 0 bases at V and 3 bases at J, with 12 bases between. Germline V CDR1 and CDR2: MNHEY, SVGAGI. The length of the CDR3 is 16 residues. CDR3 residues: CASSYSGGKLYNEQFF. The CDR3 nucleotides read TGTGCCAGCAGTTACTCGGGAGGCAAACTCTACAATGAGCAGTTCTTC.

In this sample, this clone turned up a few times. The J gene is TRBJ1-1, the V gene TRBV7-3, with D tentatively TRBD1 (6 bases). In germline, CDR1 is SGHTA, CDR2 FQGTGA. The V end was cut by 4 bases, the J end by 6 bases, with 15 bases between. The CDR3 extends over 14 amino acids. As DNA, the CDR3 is TGTGCCAGCAGCTATGGGACATCAGATTCTGAAGCTTTCTTT. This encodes CASSYGTSDSEAFF.

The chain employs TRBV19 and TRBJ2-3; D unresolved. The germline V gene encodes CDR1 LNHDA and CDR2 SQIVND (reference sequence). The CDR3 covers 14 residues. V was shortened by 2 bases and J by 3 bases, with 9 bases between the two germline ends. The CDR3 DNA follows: TGTGCCAGTAGTATAAAAATCGGGACAGATACGCAGTATTTT. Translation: CASSIKIGTDTQYF.

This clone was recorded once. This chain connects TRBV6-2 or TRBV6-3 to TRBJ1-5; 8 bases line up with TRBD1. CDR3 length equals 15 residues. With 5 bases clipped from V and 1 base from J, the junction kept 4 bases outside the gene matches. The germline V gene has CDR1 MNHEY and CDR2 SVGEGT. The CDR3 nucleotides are TGTGCCAGCAGTCGGACAGGGTTGAGCAATCAGCCCCAGCATTTT. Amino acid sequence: CASSRTGLSNQPQHF.